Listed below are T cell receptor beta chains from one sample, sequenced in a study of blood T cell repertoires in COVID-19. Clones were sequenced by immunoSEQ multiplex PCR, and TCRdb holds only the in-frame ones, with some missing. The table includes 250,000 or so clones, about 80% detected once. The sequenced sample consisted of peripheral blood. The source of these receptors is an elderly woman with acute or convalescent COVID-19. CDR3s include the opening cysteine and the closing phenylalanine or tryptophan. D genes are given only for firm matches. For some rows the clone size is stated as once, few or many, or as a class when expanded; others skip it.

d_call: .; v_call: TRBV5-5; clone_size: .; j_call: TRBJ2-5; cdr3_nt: TGTGCCAGCAGATCCAGTAGCGGCCTCCAAGAGACCCAGTACTTC; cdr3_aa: CASRSSSGLQETQYF
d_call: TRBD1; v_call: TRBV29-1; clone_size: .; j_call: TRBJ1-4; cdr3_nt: TGCAGCGTTGACGGGACAGGGATTGGGGAAAAACTGTTTTTT; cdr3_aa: CSVDGTGIGEKLFF
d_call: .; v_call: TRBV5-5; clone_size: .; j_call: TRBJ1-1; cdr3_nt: TGTGCCAGCAGCTCCAGGGGCTTGGGCACTGAAGCTTTCTTT; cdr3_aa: CASSSRGLGTEAFF
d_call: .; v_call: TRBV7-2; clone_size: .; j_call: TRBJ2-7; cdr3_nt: TGTGCCAGCAGCTTAACATTTGGGGGGGAGCAGTACTTC; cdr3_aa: CASSLTFGGEQYF
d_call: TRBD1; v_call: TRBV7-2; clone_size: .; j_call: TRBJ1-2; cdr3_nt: TGTGCCAGCAGCTTAGGACAGGGGGCCTCCTATGGCTACACCTTC; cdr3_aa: CASSLGQGASYGYTF
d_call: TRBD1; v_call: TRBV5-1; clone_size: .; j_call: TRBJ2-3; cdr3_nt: TGCGCCAGCAGCCTGGGGACAGTTGCTAGCACAGATACGCAGTATTTT; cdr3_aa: CASSLGTVASTDTQYF
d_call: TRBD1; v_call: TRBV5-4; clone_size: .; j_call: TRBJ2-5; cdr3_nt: TGTGCCAGCAGCCAAGCCCGGGACAGGGGCCAAGAGACCCAGTACTTC; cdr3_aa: CASSQARDRGQETQYF
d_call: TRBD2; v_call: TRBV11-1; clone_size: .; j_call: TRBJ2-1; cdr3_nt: TGTGCCAGCACTTCGGGCGGGGGGTACCCCAATCAGTTCTTC; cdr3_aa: CASTSGGGYPNQFF
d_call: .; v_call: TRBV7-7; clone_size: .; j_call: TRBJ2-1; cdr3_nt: TGTGCTAGCAGCCCTACGGCAGGCGGGTACAATGAGCAGTTCTTC; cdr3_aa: CASSPTAGGYNEQFF
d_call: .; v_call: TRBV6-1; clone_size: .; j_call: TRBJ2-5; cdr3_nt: TGTGCCAGCAGTTCTGTCGTGGGGGGAGAGACCCAGTACTTC; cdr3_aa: CASSSVVGGETQYF
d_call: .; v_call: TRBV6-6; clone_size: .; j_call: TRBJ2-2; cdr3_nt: TGTGCCAGCAGTCCGCTAAAGCCCGGGGAGCTGTTTTTT; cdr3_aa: CASSPLKPGELFF
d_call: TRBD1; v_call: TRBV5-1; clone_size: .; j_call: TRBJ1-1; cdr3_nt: TGCGCCAGCAGCCCTCATTCAGGGACAGAAAACACTGAAGCTTTCTTT; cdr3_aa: CASSPHSGTENTEAFF
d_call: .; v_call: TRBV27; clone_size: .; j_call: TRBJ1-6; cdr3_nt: TGTGCCAGCAGTTTATCTGCGGGTAGCCATAATTCACCCCTCCACTTT; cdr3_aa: CASSLSAGSHNSPLHF
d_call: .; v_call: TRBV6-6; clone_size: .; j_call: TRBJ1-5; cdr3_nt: TGTGCCAGCAGCCACCAGGGTAATCAGCCCCAGCATTTT; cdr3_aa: CASSHQGNQPQHF
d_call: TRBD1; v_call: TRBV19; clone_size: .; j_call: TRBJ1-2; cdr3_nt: TGTGCCAGTACCACCGGGGGCCAGGGGGCTTCGATGATGAGGGGCTACACCTTC; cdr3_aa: CASTTGGQGASMMRGYTF
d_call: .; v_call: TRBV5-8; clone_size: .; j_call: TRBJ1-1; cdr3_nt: TGTGCCAGCAGCTTGGTACTGATCGGAGACACTGAAGCTTTCTTT; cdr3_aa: CASSLVLIGDTEAFF
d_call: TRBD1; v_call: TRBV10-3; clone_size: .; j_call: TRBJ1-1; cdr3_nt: TGTGCCATCAGGGGACAGGGGATGAACACTGAAGCTTTCTTT; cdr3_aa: CAIRGQGMNTEAFF
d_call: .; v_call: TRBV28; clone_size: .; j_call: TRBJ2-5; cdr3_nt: TGTGCCAGCAGGCGGACAGTTCAAGAGACCCAGTACTTC; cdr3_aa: CASRRTVQETQYF
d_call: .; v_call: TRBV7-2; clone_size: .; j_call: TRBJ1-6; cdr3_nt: TGTGCCAGCAGCTTTGAGGGATCGGGTAATTCACCCCTCCACTTT; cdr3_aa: CASSFEGSGNSPLHF
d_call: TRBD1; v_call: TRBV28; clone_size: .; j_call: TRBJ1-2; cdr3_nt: TGTGCCAGCACTCGGGACAGAGGCTACACCTTC; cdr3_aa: CASTRDRGYTF
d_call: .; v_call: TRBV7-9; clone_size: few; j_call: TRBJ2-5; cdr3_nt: TGTGCCAGCAGCTTAGCGGGGGGGCCCGCTGAGACCCAGTACTTC; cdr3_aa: CASSLAGGPAETQYF
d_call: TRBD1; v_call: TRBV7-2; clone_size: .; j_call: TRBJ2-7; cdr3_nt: TGTGCCAGCAGCCCCACTAAGACAGGGAAGCACGAGCAGTACTTC; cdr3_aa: CASSPTKTGKHEQYF
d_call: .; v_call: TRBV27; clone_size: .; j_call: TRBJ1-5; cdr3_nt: TGTGCCAGCAGTTTAGGGGGGGGCAATCAGCCCCAGCATTTT; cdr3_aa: CASSLGGGNQPQHF
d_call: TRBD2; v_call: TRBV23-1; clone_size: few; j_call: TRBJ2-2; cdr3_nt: TGCGCCAGCAGTCAATCGAAACTAGCGGCCAACACCGGGGAGCTGTTTTTT; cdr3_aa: CASSQSKLAANTGELFF
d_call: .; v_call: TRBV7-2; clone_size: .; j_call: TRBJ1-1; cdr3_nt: TGTGCCAGCAGATCAAGTGGGTCCGGGCGGGCGAACACTGAAGCTTTCTTT; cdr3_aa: CASRSSGSGRANTEAFF
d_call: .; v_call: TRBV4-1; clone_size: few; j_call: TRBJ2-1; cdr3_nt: TGCGCCAGCAGCCCCAGTTTGCGGAGGTACAATGAGCAGTTCTTC; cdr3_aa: CASSPSLRRYNEQFF
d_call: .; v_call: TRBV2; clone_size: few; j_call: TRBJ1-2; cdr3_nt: TGTGCCAGCACCAGGGAATACGGCTACACCTTC; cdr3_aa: CASTREYGYTF
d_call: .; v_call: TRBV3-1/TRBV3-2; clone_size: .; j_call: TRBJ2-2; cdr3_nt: TGTGCCAGCAGCCAAGAGTTTTCGACTGGGGAGCTGTTTTTT; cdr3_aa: CASSQEFSTGELFF
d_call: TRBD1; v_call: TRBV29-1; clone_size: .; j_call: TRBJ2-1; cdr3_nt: TGCAGCGCCGGGGACAGGGCGTCCTACAATGAGCAGTTCTTC; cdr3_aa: CSAGDRASYNEQFF
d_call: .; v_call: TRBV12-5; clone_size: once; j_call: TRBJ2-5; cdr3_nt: TGTGCTAGTGGCCGGGGGGCAGCCCAGTACTTC; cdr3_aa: CASGRGAAQYF
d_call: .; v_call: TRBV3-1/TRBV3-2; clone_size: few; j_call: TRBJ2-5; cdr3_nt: TGTGCCAGCAGCCGTGGCGAGACCCAGTACTTC; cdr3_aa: CASSRGETQYF
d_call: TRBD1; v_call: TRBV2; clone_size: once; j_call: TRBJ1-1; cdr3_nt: TGTGCCAGCAGTTTAACAGGGGCTGAAGCTTTCTTT; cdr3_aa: CASSLTGAEAFF
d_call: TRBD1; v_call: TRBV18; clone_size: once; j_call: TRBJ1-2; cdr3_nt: TGTGCCAGCTCACCCCGGGACAGGGGGATCTATGGCTACACCTTC; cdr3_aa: CASSPRDRGIYGYTF
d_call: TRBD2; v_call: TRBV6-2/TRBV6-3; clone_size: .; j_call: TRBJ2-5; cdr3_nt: TGTGCCACCAGCTGGCGGGGGGGCGGAGAGACCCAGTACTTC; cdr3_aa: CATSWRGGGETQYF
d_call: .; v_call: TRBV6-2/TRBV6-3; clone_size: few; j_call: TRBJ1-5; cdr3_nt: TGTGCCAGCAGTTACGCGATCGTTGGCAATCAGCCCCAGCATTTT; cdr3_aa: CASSYAIVGNQPQHF
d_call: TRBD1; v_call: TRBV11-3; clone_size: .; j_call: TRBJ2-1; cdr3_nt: TGTGCCAGCAGCCATATCGGGACAGGGGACAATGAGCAGTTCTTC; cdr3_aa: CASSHIGTGDNEQFF
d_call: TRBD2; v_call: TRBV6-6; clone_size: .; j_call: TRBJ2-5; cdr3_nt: TGTGCCAGCACCAATCGGGGGGGCCTTGGGACCCAGTACTTC; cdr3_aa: CASTNRGGLGTQYF
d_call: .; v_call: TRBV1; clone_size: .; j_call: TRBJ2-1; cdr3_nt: TGCACCAGCAGCCAAGATGACCAGGGAGGTTCCAATGAGCAGTTCTTC; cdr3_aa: CTSSQDDQGGSNEQFF
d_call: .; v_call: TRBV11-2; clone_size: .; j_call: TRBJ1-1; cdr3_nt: TGTGCCAGCAGCCGCGCGGGAGCCGAGAACACTGAAGCTTTCTTT; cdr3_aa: CASSRAGAENTEAFF
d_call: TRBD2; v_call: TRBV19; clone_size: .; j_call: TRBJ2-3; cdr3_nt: TGTGCCAGTAGTATAGGGAATAGCGGGAGAAATACGCAGTATTTT; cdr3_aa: CASSIGNSGRNTQYF
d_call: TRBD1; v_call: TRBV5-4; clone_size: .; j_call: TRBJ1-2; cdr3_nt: TGTGCCAGCAGCGGAGGACAGGCCAAGCTAAACTATGGCTACACCTTC; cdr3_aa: CASSGGQAKLNYGYTF
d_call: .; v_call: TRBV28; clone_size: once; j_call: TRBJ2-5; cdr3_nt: TGTGCAACCAAAGGGTATAGGGGGAAAGAGACCCAGTACTTC; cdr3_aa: CATKGYRGKETQYF
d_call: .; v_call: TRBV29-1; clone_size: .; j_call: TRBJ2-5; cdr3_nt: TGCAGCGTTGATAGTCTGGGGGGAGATGAGACCCAGTACTTC; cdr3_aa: CSVDSLGGDETQYF
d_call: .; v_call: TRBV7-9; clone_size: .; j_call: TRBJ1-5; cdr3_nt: TGTGCCAGCAGTCGGGCGAGCAGGGGCAATCAGCCCCAGCATTTT; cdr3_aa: CASSRASRGNQPQHF
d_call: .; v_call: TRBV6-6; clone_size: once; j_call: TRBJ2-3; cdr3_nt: TGTGCCAGCAGTAGGACACCTGGCACAGATACGCAGTATTTT; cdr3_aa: CASSRTPGTDTQYF
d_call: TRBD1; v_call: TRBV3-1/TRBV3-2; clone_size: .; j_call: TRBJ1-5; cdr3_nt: TGTGCCAGCAGCGAAAGTGTAGGGGGCGGTCAGCCCCAGCATTTT; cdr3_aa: CASSESVGGGQPQHF
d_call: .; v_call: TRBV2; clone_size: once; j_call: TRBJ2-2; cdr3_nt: TGTGCCAGCATCGCGACAGCGACGAACACCGGGGAGCTGTTTTTT; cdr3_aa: CASIATATNTGELFF
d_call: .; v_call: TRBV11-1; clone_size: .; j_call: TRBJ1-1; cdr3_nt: TGTGCCAGCAGCTTACGGGGGGCTGGTGAAGCTTTCTTT; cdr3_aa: CASSLRGAGEAFF
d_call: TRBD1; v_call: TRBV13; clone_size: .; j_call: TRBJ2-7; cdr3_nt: TGTGCCAGCAGCGTAGCAGGGGGCGAGCAGTACTTC; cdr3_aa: CASSVAGGEQYF
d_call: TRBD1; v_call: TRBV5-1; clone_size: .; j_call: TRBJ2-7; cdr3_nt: TGCGCCAGCAGCGACCGGGACAGGGGCGGCGAGCAGTACTTC; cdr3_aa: CASSDRDRGGEQYF